Below, one TCR beta chain is given with its context. What the recovered Cohort 3 donors had was two negative PCRs, clearance, or symptom resolution. Using immunoSEQ multiplex PCR, the repertoire was profiled, and TCRdb retains in-frame clones only, with some absent. Here the sample spans under 350,000 clones, about 90% being singletons. These data belong to a study of blood T cell repertoires in COVID-19. Study context: Collection of acute and convalescent COVID-19 samples took place in the United States, Italy and Spain.

Germline CDR1 and CDR2: MGHRA and YSYEKL. The V and J ends lost 4 bases and 1 base, in that order; junction bases with no gene match: 9. The CDR3 is 16 residues long. The receptor was isolated from a woman aged 60-75 years who had recovered from COVID-19. This chain joins TRBV4-1 and TRBJ1-1, with 7 bases lining up with TRBD1. Sample: PBMCs or T cells enriched from blood (not recorded which). The CDR3 DNA sequence: TGCGCCAGCAGCCGCAAAGACAGGGCGGGGAACACTGAAGCTTTCTTT. This codes for CASSRKDRAGNTEAFF.